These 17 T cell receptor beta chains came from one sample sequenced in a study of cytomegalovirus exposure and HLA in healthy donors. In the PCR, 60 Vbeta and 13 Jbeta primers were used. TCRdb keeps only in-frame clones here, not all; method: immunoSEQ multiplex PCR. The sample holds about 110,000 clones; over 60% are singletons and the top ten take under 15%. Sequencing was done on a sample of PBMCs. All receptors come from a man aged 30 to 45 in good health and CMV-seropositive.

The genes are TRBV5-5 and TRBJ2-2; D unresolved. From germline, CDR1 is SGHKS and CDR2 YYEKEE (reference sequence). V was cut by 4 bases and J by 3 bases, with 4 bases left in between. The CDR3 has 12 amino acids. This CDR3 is CASSPDTGELFF. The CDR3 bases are TGTGCCAGCAGCCCAGACACCGGGGAGCTGTTTTTT.

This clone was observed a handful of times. CDR3 residues: CASSFPGTSGGDNEQFF. The CDR3 region has the DNA TGTGCCAGCAGTTTCCCCGGGACTAGCGGGGGAGACAATGAGCAGTTCTTC. The V gene is TRBV27, the J gene TRBJ2-1, with TRBD2 matching over 14 bases. The ends lost 3 bases at V and 5 bases at J; junction bases unmatched: 6. CDR3 length: 17 amino acids. The germline CDR1 and CDR2 sequences are MNHEY and SMNVEV (reference sequence).

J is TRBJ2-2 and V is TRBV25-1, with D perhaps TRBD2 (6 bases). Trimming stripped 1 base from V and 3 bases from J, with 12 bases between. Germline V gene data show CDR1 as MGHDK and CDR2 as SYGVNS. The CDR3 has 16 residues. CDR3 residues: CASSESRGSYTGELFF. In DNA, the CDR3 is TGTGCCAGCAGTGAATCTCGGGGGTCGTACACCGGGGAGCTGTTTTTT.

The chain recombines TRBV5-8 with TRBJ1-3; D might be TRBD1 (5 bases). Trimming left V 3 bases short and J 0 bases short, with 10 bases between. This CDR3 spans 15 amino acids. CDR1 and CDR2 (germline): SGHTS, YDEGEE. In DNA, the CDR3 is TGTGCCAGCAGCTACCGCGGGGCCTCTGGAAACACCATATATTTT. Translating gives CASSYRGASGNTIYF.

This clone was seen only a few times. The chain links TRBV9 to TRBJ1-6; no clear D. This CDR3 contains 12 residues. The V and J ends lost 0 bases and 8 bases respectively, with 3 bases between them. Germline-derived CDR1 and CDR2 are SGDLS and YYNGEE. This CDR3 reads CASSVGDSPLHF. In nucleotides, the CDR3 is TGTGCCAGCAGCGTAGGAGATTCACCCCTCCACTTT.

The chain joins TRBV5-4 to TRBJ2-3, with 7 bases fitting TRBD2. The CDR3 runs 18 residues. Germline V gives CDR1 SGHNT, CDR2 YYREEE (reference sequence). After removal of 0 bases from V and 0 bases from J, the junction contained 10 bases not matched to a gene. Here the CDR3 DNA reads TGTGCCAGCAGCTTGGAATCCCAAGCGGGGACTAGCACAGATACGCAGTATTTT. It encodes CASSLESQAGTSTDTQYF.

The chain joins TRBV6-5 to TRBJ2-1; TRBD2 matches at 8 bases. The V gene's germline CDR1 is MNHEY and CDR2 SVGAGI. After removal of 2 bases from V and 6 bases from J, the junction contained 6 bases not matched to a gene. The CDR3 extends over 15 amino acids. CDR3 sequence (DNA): TGTGCCAGCAGTTACGGGACTAGTTTTAGCAATGAGCAGTTCTTC. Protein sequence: CASSYGTSFSNEQFF.

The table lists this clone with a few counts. The CDR3 loop reads CASTIDSSYNEQFF. CDR3 DNA sequence: TGTGCCAGCACCATAGACAGCTCCTACAATGAGCAGTTCTTC. The genes are TRBV7-9 and TRBJ2-1; D might be TRBD1 (5 bases). V was trimmed by 7 bases and J by 0 bases, leaving 10 bases between them. The CDR3 runs to 14 residues. Per germline, CDR1 SEHNR and CDR2 FQNEAQ (reference sequence).

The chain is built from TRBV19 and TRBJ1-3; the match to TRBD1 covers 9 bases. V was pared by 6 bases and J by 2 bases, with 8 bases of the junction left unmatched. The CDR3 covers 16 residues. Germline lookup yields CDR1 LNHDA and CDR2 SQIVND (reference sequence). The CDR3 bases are TGTGCCAGTAGCGACCGGGGACAGGGTGCTGGAAACACCATATATTTT. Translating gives CASSDRGQGAGNTIYF.

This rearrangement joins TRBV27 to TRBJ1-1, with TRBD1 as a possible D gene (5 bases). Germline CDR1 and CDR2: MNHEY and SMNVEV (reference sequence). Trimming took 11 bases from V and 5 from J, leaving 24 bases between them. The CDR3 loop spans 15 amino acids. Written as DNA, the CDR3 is TGTGCCGTTATCCTTGGGGGGGGTGGAGGAACTGAAGCTTTCTTT. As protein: CAVILGGGGGTEAFF.

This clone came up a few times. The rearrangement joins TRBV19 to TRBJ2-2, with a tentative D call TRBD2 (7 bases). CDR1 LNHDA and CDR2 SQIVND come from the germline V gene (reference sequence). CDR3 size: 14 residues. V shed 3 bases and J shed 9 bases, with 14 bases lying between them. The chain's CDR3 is CASSIQGTTWELFF. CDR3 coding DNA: TGTGCCAGTAGTATCCAGGGGACTACCTGGGAGCTGTTTTTT. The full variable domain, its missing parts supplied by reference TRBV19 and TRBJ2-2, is DGGITQSPKYLFRKEGQNVTLSCEQNLNHDAMYWYRQDPGQGLRLIYYSQIVNDFQKGDIAEGYSVSREKKESFPLTVTSAQKNPTAFYLCASSIQGTTWELFFGEGSRLTVL.

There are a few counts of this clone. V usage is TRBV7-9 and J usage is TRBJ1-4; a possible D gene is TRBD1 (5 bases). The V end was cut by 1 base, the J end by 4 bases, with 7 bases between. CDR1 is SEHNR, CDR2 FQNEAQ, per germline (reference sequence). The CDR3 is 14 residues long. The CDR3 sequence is CASSLGQFNEKLFF. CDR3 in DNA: TGTGCCAGCAGCTTAGGACAGTTTAATGAAAAACTGTTTTTT.

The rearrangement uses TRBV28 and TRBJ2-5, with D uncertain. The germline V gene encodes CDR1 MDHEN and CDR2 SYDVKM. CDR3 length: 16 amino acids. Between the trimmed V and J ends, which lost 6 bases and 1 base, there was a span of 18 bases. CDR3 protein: CASSPPPRQLQETQYF. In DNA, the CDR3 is TGTGCCAGCAGCCCCCCCCCGAGACAACTCCAAGAGACCCAGTACTTC.

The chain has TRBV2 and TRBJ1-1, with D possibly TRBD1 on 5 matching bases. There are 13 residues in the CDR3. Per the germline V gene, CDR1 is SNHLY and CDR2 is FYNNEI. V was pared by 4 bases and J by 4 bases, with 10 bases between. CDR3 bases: TGTGCCAGCAGTGTTGACAGATTCACTGAAGCTTTCTTT. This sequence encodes CASSVDRFTEAFF.

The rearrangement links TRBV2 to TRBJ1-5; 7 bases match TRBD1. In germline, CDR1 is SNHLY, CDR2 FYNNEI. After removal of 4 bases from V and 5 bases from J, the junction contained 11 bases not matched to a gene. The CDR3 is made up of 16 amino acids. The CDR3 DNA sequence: TGTGCCAGCAGTGCCCGCCGGGACAGCAGGGATCAGCCCCAGCATTTT. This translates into CASSARRDSRDQPQHF.

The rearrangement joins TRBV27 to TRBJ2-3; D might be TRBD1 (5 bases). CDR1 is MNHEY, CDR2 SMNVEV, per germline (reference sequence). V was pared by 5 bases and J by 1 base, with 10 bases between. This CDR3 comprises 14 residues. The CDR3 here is CASSPSGRTDTQYF. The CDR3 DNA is TGTGCCAGCAGTCCCTCAGGGCGCACAGATACGCAGTATTTT.

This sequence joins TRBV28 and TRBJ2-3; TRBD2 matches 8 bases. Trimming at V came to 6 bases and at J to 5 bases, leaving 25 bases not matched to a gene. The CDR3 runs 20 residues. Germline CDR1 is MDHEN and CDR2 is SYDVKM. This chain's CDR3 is CASRLPGLVAAPSGRDTQYF. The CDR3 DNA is TGTGCCAGCAGGTTACCGGGACTAGTAGCGGCCCCCTCTGGCAGAGATACGCAGTATTTT.